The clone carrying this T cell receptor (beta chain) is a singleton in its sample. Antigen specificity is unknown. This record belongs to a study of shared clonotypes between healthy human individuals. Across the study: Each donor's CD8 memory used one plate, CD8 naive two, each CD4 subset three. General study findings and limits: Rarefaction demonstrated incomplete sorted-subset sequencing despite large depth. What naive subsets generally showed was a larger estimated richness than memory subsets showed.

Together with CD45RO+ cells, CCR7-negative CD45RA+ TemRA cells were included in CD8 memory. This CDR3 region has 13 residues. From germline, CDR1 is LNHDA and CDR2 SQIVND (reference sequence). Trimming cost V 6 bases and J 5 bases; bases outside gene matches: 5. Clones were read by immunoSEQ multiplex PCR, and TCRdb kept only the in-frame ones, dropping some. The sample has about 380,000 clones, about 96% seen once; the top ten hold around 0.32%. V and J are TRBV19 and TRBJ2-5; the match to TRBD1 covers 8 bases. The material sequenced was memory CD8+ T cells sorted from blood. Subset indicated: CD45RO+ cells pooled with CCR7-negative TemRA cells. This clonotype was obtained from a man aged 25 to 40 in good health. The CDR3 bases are TGTGCCAGTAGCCCGACAGGGGTGGAGACCCAGTACTTC. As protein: CASSPTGVETQYF.